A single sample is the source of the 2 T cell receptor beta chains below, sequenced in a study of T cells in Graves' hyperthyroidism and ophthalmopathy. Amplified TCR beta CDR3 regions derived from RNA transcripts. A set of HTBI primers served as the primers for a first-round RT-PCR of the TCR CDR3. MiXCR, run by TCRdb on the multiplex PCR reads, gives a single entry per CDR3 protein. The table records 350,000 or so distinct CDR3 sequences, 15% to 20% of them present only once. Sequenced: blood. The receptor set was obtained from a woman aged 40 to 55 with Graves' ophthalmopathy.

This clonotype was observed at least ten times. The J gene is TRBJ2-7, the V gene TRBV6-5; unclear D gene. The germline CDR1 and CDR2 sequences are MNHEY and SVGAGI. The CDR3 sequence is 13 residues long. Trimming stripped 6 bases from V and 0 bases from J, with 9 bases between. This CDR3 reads CASRSFRSYEQYF. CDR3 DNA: TGTGCCAGCAGGTCCTTCCGCTCCTACGAGCAGTACTTC.

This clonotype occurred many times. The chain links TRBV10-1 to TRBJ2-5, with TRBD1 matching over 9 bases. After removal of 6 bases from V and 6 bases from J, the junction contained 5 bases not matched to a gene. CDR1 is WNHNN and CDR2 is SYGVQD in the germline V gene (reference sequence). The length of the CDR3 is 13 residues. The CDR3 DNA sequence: TGCGCCAGCAGCTCCGGACAGGGGAAGACCCAGTACTTC. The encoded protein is CASSSGQGKTQYF.